These T cell receptor beta chains were read from a single sample in a study of regulatory T cells in long-lasting Graves disease. TCRdb analysed the multiplex PCR reads with MiXCR anew, one entry per CDR3 protein. The sample carries some 560,000 distinct CDR3 sequences, about 16% recorded once. This sample was also put to use in a study of T cells in Graves' hyperthyroidism and ophthalmopathy.

The material sequenced was peripheral blood mononuclear cells (PBMCs), taken at new diagnosis, from a patient treated with antithyroid drugs. The source is a woman aged 35-65 years with Graves disease. Both conserved end residues are part of each CDR3. The D gene is left open where the match is weak. Size values are once, few and many counts, or a class for expanded clones, and some rows have none.

NA,TRBV28,TRBJ2-3,many,CASSLGVQADTQYF,TGTGCCAGCAGTTTGGGGGTCCAGGCAGATACGCAGTATTTT
NA,TRBV19,TRBJ1-5,NA,CASSIAPEGGPQHF,TGTGCCAGTAGTATAGCCCCGGAGGGGGGGCCCCAGCATTTT
NA,TRBV7-2,TRBJ2-7,NA,CASSLAQNYEQYF,TGTGCCAGCAGCTTAGCACAGAACTACGAGCAGTACTTC
NA,TRBV6-1,TRBJ2-4,NA,CADARIKNIQYF,TGTGCCGACGCACGGATCAAAAACATTCAGTACTTC
TRBD2,TRBV20-1,TRBJ2-5,once,CSASSSGGLETQYF,TGCAGTGCTAGCTCTAGCGGGGGGTTAGAGACCCAGTACTTC
NA,TRBV29-1,TRBJ2-2,few,CSVAGSLLTGELFF,TGCAGCGTTGCCGGCAGCCTACTCACCGGGGAGCTGTTTTTT
NA,TRBV3-1,TRBJ2-1,many,CASSPFRNEQFF,TGTGCCAGCAGTCCCTTCAGGAATGAGCAGTTCTTC
NA,TRBV27,TRBJ1-2,many,CASSSLDHLQVGYGYTF,TGTGCCAGCAGTTCTTTGGACCACCTCCAAGTAGGCTATGGCTACACCTTC
NA,TRBV30,TRBJ1-6,NA,CAWGRQGGSPLHF,TGTGCCTGGGGGCGGCAGGGCGGATCACCCCTCCACTTT
NA,TRBV4-1,TRBJ1-4,NA,CASSQDLRVAYEKLFF,TGCGCCAGCAGCCAAGATCTACGGGTTGCTTATGAAAAACTGTTTTTT
TRBD1,TRBV19,TRBJ1-5,NA,CASSTRTGGSGQPQHF,TGTGCCAGTAGTACCCGGACAGGGGGATCGGGGCAGCCCCAGCATTTT
NA,TRBV9,TRBJ2-1,NA,CASSEGSVFYNEQFF,TGTGCCAGCAGCGAAGGGTCGGTCTTTTACAATGAGCAGTTCTTC
NA,TRBV2,TRBJ1-5,NA,CASSPTRGSSNQPQHF,TGTGCCAGCAGTCCGACCAGGGGATCAAGCAATCAGCCCCAGCATTTT
TRBD1,TRBV27,TRBJ1-5,few,CASSPNTGANQPQHF,TGTGCCAGCAGTCCGAACACAGGGGCGAATCAGCCCCAGCATTTT
TRBD2,TRBV27,TRBJ2-1,once,CASSFSERGAEEQFF,TGTGCCAGCAGTTTTTCTGAGCGGGGGGCGGAGGAGCAGTTCTTC
TRBD2,TRBV7-3,TRBJ2-1,many,CASSPSGGSNEQFF,TGTGCCAGCAGCCCGAGCGGGGGTAGCAATGAGCAGTTCTTC
TRBD1,TRBV12-3/TRBV12-4,TRBJ1-2,NA,CASSFSDRNSANYGYTF,TGTGCCAGCAGTTTTTCGGACAGGAACTCAGCTAACTATGGCTACACCTTC
TRBD1,TRBV28,TRBJ1-4,many,CASSYGTGSNEKLFF,TGTGCCAGCAGCTATGGGACAGGTTCAAATGAAAAACTGTTTTTT
NA,TRBV13,TRBJ1-4,few,CASSLRTEGTNEKLFF,TGTGCCAGCAGCCTCCGGACAGAGGGGACTAATGAAAAACTGTTTTTT
TRBD1,TRBV7-9,TRBJ2-7,few,CASGPGTGAHEQYF,TGTGCCAGCGGTCCCGGGACAGGGGCCCACGAGCAGTACTTC
TRBD1,TRBV5-1,TRBJ1-6,many,CASSPGQGDNSPLHF,TGTGCCAGCAGCCCCGGACAGGGGGATAATTCACCCCTCCACTTT
TRBD2,TRBV11-1,TRBJ2-1,few,CASSDDWAGGYNGQFF,TGTGCCAGCAGCGACGACTGGGCGGGGGGTTACAATGGGCAGTTCTTC